Here is one TCR beta chain with its context. What it recognizes is unknown. Then a second PCR, running roughly 7 to 11 cycles, was carried out with a sample-barcoded 5' primer and a J-beta primer mix. TCRdb reanalysed the 5' RACE reads using MiXCR and keeps one entry per CDR3 protein. The table lists 1.6 million or so distinct CDR3 sequences, approximately 32% of them singletons. The J segment lost 0 bases and the V segment lost 4 bases, leaving 10 bases of the junction unmatched. The CDR3 sequence is 18 residues long. Germline loops: CDR1 SGHRS, CDR2 YFSETQ. A minimum of 6 micrograms of total RNA was extracted per sample. This sample was included in a study of blood T cells in healthy people across ages. Study results and caveats: Roughly linear declines in TCR beta diversity per million T cells occurred with age. Unsorted PBMCs blocked a conclusive comparison of naive and antigen-experienced cells.

Sample: blood. The TCR was taken from a woman under 40 in good health. V usage is TRBV5-1 and J usage is TRBJ2-1; 10 nucleotides line up with TRBD2. In nucleotides, the CDR3 is TGCGCCAGCAGCATTGGTGCGAGCGGGAGGGCCTCCTACAATGAGCAGTTCTTC. It encodes CASSIGASGRASYNEQFF.